The following is a TCR beta chain sequence with its context. Its antigen is not known. This entry is derived from a study of T cell repertoires in cytomegalovirus infection. Whole-study context: An indication of both CMV infection and matching HLA type came from public TCR beta signatures. Findings of the study overall: Identification of carriers of CMV plus the relevant HLA was achieved through cumulative public TCR beta family frequency. HLA-C-restricted CMV clonotypes gave the most frequent clonotype in two of eight donors.

Deletions cut 8 bases from V and 7 bases from J, with 15 bases between. Germline V gene lookup returns CDR1 SQVTM and CDR2 ANQGSEA. The CDR3 has 12 residues. MiXCR was run by TCRdb on the reads, yielding one entry per CDR3 protein. The table lists 250,000 or so distinct CDR3 sequences, 10% to 15% of them singletons. Sequences were obtained from PBMCs. This chain links TRBV29-1 with TRBJ1-5; maybe TRBD1 (5 bases). The TCR sequence derives from a human donor in good health (CMV status not recorded). Some clones in this sample may be carry-over from other donors' samples. The CDR3 nucleotides read TGCAGCTTGGGGGAATCGGAACAGCCCCAGCATTTT. Translated, it gives CSLGESEQPQHF.